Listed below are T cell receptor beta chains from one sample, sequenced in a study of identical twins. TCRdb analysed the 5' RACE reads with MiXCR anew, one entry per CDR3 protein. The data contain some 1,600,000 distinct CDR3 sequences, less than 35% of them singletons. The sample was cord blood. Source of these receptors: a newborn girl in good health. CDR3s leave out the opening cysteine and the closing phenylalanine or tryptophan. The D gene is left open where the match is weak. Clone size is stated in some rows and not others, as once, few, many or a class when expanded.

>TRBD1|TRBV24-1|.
ATSDQATGGDYGYT
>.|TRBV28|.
ASSLWGRATNQPQH
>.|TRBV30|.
AWSGTGPYGYT
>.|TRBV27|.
ASSSRVVNEQF
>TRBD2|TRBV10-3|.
AISENSGIADEQY
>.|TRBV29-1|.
SGRGPTQLNEQF
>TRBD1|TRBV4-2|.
ASSVGQVTGELF
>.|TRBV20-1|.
SAPPQFVSYNSPLH
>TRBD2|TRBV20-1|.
SAGTSGGTDTQY
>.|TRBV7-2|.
ASSLGAGRNNEQF
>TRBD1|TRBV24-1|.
ATSPGQGDGSYGYT
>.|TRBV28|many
ASSYVRFQETQY
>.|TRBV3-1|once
ASSQDPGVGQPQH
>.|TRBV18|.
ASSPPGRDGTEAF
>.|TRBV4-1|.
ASSQRHGSGYNEQF
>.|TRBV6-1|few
ASRITGSGTQY
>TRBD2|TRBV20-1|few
SVPYGSGSYEQY
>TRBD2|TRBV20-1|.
SARVGGGDKQF
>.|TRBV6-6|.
ASSYSKLAPEQF
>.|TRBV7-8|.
ASSSGPGNEQF
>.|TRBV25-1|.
ASSDGSFTEAF
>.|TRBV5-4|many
ASSPPGRTYEQY
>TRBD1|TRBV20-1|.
SARTGGIPEAF
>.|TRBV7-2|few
ASSLAIVTTDTQY
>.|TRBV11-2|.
ASSPGGLRETQY
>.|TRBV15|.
ATSRDRGPNTEAF
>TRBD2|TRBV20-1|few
SARDFPRTSGRYEQY
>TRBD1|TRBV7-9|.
ASGKQGSPETQY
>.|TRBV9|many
ASSVGQSSYEQY
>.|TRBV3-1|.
ASSQGLEITNEQF
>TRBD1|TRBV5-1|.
ASSLVFRRTGATGELF
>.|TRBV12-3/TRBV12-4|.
ASTRRGYQPQH
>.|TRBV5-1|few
ASSLERGTNTEAF
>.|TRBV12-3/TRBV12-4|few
ASSLAPVNT
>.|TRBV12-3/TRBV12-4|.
ASSARDSSYNEQY
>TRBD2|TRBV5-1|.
ASSLGSGDYNEQF
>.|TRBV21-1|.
ASSSRDRGPEGAF
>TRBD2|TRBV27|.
ASSLPASGRDERF
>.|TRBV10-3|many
AISESNTEAF
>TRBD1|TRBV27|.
ASSLGGGQGEGYT
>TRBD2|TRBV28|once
ASSQNSGSQY
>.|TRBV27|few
ASARRGTDTQY
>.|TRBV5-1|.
ASSLAGGARAPLH
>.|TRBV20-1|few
SARGGNSNEKLF
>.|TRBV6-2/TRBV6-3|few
ASTRLPIPSYEQY
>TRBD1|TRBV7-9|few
ASSRGTGNGYT
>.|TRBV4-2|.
ASSHPRSSYNEQF
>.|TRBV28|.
ASSLFSGSYNEQY
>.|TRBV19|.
ASSIGNPIPFGYDYT
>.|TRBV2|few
ASSDLRRNYEQY